The rows below give T cell receptor beta chains drawn from one sample of a study of blood T cell repertoires in COVID-19. The repertoire was sequenced with immunoSEQ multiplex PCR; TCRdb's copy has only in-frame clones and lacks some. In the table there are about 220,000 clones, 82% of which are singletons. The sample consisted of PBMCs or T cells enriched from blood (not recorded which). Receptors originate from a woman between 55 and 75 years old who had recovered from COVID-19. The CDR3 runs from the conserved cysteine through the conserved F or W. The order of the fields is V gene, D gene, J gene, clone size, CDR3 protein, CDR3 DNA. The D gene is left open where the match is weak. The size of a clone is reported for some rows only, either as once, few or many, or as a class for expanded clones.

V: TRBV30
D: .
J: TRBJ1-1
size: .
CDR3: CAWSPRQDANGTEAFF
DNA: TGTGCCTGGAGCCCTCGACAGGACGCCAATGGGACTGAAGCTTTCTTT

V: TRBV15
D: TRBD1
J: TRBJ1-2
size: .
CDR3: CATSRDGTAIYGYTF
DNA: TGTGCCACCAGCAGAGATGGGACAGCCATCTATGGCTACACCTTC

V: TRBV6-1
D: TRBD2
J: TRBJ2-3
size: .
CDR3: CASSENSGRADTQYF
DNA: TGTGCCAGCAGTGAAAACAGCGGGAGAGCTGATACGCAGTATTTT

V: TRBV7-3
D: .
J: TRBJ2-3
size: once
CDR3: CASSLRSSPTDTQYF
DNA: TGTGCCAGCAGCTTAAGGTCTAGCCCCACAGATACGCAGTATTTT

V: TRBV5-7
D: TRBD1
J: TRBJ2-7
size: .
CDR3: CASSLGVRDRVVSEQYF
DNA: TGTGCCAGCAGCTTGGGGGTCCGGGACAGGGTAGTAAGCGAGCAGTACTTC

V: TRBV5-1
D: TRBD2
J: TRBJ2-3
size: .
CDR3: CASSRQGTSGGAPDTQYF
DNA: TGCGCCAGCAGCCGGCAAGGGACTAGCGGGGGGGCCCCAGATACGCAGTATTTT

V: TRBV5-1
D: TRBD2
J: TRBJ2-1
size: once
CDR3: CASSLVGTSDYEQFF
DNA: TGCGCCAGCAGCTTGGTTGGGACTAGCGATTATGAGCAGTTCTTC

V: TRBV27
D: TRBD1
J: TRBJ1-5
size: .
CDR3: CASRTGDWSQPQHF
DNA: TGTGCCAGCAGGACAGGGGATTGGAGTCAGCCCCAGCATTTT

V: TRBV18
D: .
J: TRBJ2-7
size: .
CDR3: CASSPSTGDYEQYF
DNA: TGTGCCAGCTCACCGAGTACAGGCGACTACGAGCAGTACTTC

V: TRBV5-1
D: TRBD1
J: TRBJ2-3
size: .
CDR3: CASSSGTGAGDTQYF
DNA: TGCGCCAGCAGCTCTGGGACAGGGGCCGGAGATACGCAGTATTTT

V: TRBV5-1
D: TRBD2
J: TRBJ2-1
size: .
CDR3: CASTLGGERANEQFF
DNA: TGCGCCAGCACCCTCGGGGGGGAGAGGGCCAATGAGCAGTTCTTC

V: TRBV10-3
D: .
J: TRBJ1-2
size: .
CDR3: CAISGQQANYGYTF
DNA: TGTGCCATCAGTGGACAGCAGGCTAACTATGGCTACACCTTC

V: TRBV27
D: TRBD1
J: TRBJ1-1
size: .
CDR3: CASSLQGQGRNTEAFF
DNA: TGTGCCAGCAGTTTACAGGGACAGGGGCGGAACACTGAAGCTTTCTTT